The sequence of this T cell receptor beta chain was determined in a study of identical twins. This CDR3 comprises 14 residues. Trimming removed 0 bases from V and 9 bases from J, with 11 bases in between. MiXCR, run by TCRdb on the 5' RACE reads, gives a single entry per CDR3 protein. The sample includes 1.5 million to 2 million distinct CDR3 sequences, roughly a third of them seen just once. Healthy Caucasians were all of the donors. V gene TRBV12-3 or TRBV12-4 combines with J gene TRBJ1-4; D possibly corresponds to TRBD1 (5 bases). Sequenced sample: cord blood. The receptor was derived from a newborn girl in good health. DNA of the CDR3: TGTGCCAGCAGTTTAGCAGCGGGGGACCAAAAACTGTTTTTT. It specifies CASSLAAGDQKLFF.